This T cell receptor beta chain was found in a study of T cells after posttransplantation cyclophosphamide. Germline V CDR1 and CDR2: SGDLS, YYNGEE. This CDR3 is 15 amino acids long. The J segment lost 2 bases and the V segment lost 0 bases, leaving 2 bases of the junction unmatched. In regard to this clone: As yet, its antigen is unknown.

Controls had myeloablative marrow grafts with methotrexate and calcineurin inhibitor, sampled at 1 year. Study observations and caveats: TRB overlap between skin or GI tissue T cells and blood was limited.

Data came from immunoSEQ multiplex PCR; TCRdb stores just in-frame clones and leaves some out. Of around 16,000 clones in the sample, roughly 84% were seen once. The rearrangement joins TRBV9 to TRBJ2-1, with TRBD1 matching over 7 bases. This TCR was recovered from a young adult male patient who received an allogeneic stem cell transplant from a related donor, was CMV-positive, and had no GVHD. Some T cells may originate from the graft donor. The source material was PBMCs, sampled approximately 390 days after allogeneic stem cell transplant with calcineurin inhibitor and methotrexate. The CDR3 DNA is TGTGCCAGCAGCGTAGGACAGGGTGCCTACAATGAGCAGTTCTTC. This gives the protein CASSVGQGAYNEQFF.